The sequence of this T cell receptor beta chain was determined in a study of response to subunit inactivated influenza vaccine. Findings and limits, study-wide: Every seasonal influenza vaccination brings in few new T cells, the authors suggested.

TCRdb called the RT-PCR reads again in MiXCR, with one record for every CDR3 protein. The sample has about 650,000 distinct CDR3 sequences, about 15% seen once. As to this clonotype: Antigen specificity is unknown.

The receptor comes from a man aged 50 to 59 who received an inactivated influenza vaccine. The sample was PBMCs from blood, taken approximately 15 days before vaccination.

For the CDR3, the DNA is TGTGCCAGCAGTTGGACTAGCGGTAGAAGATCATACCCTACAGATACGCAGTATTTT. Translating it yields CASSWTSGRRSYPTDTQYF. V and J are TRBV2 and TRBJ2-3, with 10 bases lining up with TRBD2. Germline CDR1 SNHLY, CDR2 FYNNEI. The J segment lost 3 bases and the V segment lost 5 bases, leaving 17 bases of the junction unmatched. The CDR3 loop spans 19 amino acids.